One and the same sample provided the 10 T cell receptor beta chains below, sequenced in a study of shared clonotypes between healthy human individuals. In the naive CD8 group, cells lacked CD45RO and were positively selected for CCR7, so terminally differentiated effector memory CD45RA+ cells were left out. Assay: immunoSEQ multiplex PCR; the TCRdb copy retains only in-frame clones and omits some. The profile shows some 740,000 clones, 92% of them singletons. Material: naive CD8+ T cells sorted from blood. These receptor sequences come from a young man in good health.

The J gene is TRBJ1-3, the V gene TRBV5-6, with D unresolved. The V end lost 0 bases, the J end lost 0 bases, and 13 bases lay between the germline ends. The V gene's germline CDR1 is SGHDT and CDR2 YYEEEE. The CDR3 spans 17 residues. The CDR3 spells CASSLGDSALSGNTIYF. The CDR3 region has the DNA TGTGCCAGCAGCTTGGGTGACTCCGCGCTCTCTGGAAACACCATATATTTT.

The V and J genes are TRBV7-8 and TRBJ1-1; D call uncertain. The CDR3 extends over 11 amino acids. Per the germline V gene, CDR1 is SGHVS and CDR2 is FQNEAQ. V lost 5 bases to trimming and J lost 2 bases, with 3 bases between them. The CDR3 protein is CASSLNTEAFF. CDR3 coding DNA: TGTGCCAGCAGCCTAAACACTGAAGCTTTCTTT.

This chain joins TRBV7-2 and TRBJ2-7; D is uncertain. CDR3 length: 14 residues. The V end was cut by 2 bases, the J end by 0 bases, with 8 bases between. Germline V gene sequence: CDR1 SGHTA, CDR2 FQGNSA. The CDR3 bases are TGTGCCAGCAGCTTACCTGTTAGCTCCTACGAGCAGTACTTC. Translation: CASSLPVSSYEQYF. Full variable domain (missing parts from reference TRBV7-2 and TRBJ2-7): GAGVSQSPSNKVTEKGKDVELRCDPISGHTALYWYRQSLGQGLEFLIYFQGNSAPDKSGLPSDRFSAERTGGSVSTLTIQRTQQEDSAVYLCASSLPVSSYEQYFGPGTRLTVT.

V is TRBV7-9 and J is TRBJ2-7; 8 positions match TRBD1. CDR3 size: 16 residues. The germline gives CDR1 SEHNR, CDR2 FQNEAQ (reference sequence). Germline trimming cut 1 base from V and 2 bases from J; bases unmatched to any gene: 7. CDR3 protein: CASSLEHRGSTYEQYF. The CDR3 nucleotides read TGTGCCAGCAGCTTAGAACACAGGGGGTCCACCTACGAGCAGTACTTC.

This clone was seen a handful of times. The rearrangement uses TRBV7-3 and TRBJ1-1, with D hard to call. Germline-derived CDR1 and CDR2 are SGHTA and FQGTGA. Trimming stripped 2 bases from V and 6 bases from J, with 16 bases between. This CDR3 is built from 15 residues. For the CDR3, the DNA is TGTGCCAGCAGCTTATTTGGACCTAGGGATCCTGAAGCTTTCTTT. Amino acids: CASSLFGPRDPEAFF. The full variable domain, completed using reference TRBV7-3 and TRBJ1-1, is GAGVSQTPSNKVTEKGKYVELRCDPISGHTALYWYRQSLGQGPEFLIYFQGTGAADDSGLPNDRFFAVRPEGSVSTLKIQRTERGDSAVYLCASSLFGPRDPEAFFGQGTRLTVV.

This clone occurred once. CDR3: CATSRDPGLSLAGERNTGELFF. The CDR3 bases are TGTGCCACCAGCAGAGATCCCGGCTTATCCCTAGCGGGAGAAAGGAACACCGGGGAGCTGTTTTTT. V is TRBV15 and J is TRBJ2-2; TRBD2 aligns across 10 bases. Germline V gene lookup returns CDR1 LNHNV and CDR2 YYDKDF (reference sequence). The CDR3 sequence is 22 residues long. V shed 0 bases, J shed 1 base, and the junction held 17 bases outside the gene matches.

The chain is built from TRBV7-9 and TRBJ1-2, with D uncertain. Germline assignment: CDR1 SEHNR and CDR2 FQNEAQ (reference sequence). The CDR3 is made up of 12 amino acids. Deletions cut 2 bases from V and 6 bases from J, with 7 bases between. The CDR3 is CASSLTAHGYTF. CDR3 coding DNA: TGTGCCAGCAGCTTAACAGCACATGGCTACACCTTC. The complete variable domain, with remaining parts taken from reference TRBV7-9 and TRBJ1-2, reads DTGVSQNPRHKITKRGQNVTFRCDPISEHNRLYWYRQTLGQGPEFLTYFQNEAQLEKSRLLSDRFSAERPKGSFSTLEIQRTEQGDSAMYLCASSLTAHGYTFGSGTRLTVV.

The chain joins TRBV5-6 to TRBJ2-7; TRBD2 aligns across 14 bases. With V trimmed by 3 bases and J by 0 bases, 8 bases remained unmatched. The germline gives CDR1 SGHDT, CDR2 YYEEEE. The CDR3 totals 18 residues. The DNA of the CDR3 is TGTGCCAGCAGCTCCCAGACTAGCGGGAGGGGTTTCTCCTACGAGCAGTACTTC. Translation: CASSSQTSGRGFSYEQYF.

For the CDR3, the DNA is TGTGCCAGCCTCCCGAGCTTCCAAGGTGATGAAAAACTGTTTTTT. As protein: CASLPSFQGDEKLFF. V is TRBV28 and J is TRBJ1-4, with D unresolved. Germline CDR1 is MDHEN and CDR2 is SYDVKM. CDR3 length: 15 residues. V was clipped by 8 bases and J by 6 bases, with 19 bases between them.

V gene TRBV27 combines with J gene TRBJ1-5, with 10 bases lining up with TRBD1. CDR1 is MNHEY, CDR2 SMNVEV, per germline (reference sequence). V was pared by 6 bases and J by 4 bases, with 6 bases of the junction left unmatched. The CDR3 sequence is 15 residues long. CDR3 amino acids: CASREDRGRNQPQHF. The CDR3 bases are TGTGCCAGCAGGGAAGACAGGGGGCGAAATCAGCCCCAGCATTTT.